This T cell receptor beta chain was profiled in a study of cytomegalovirus exposure and HLA in healthy donors. In the PCR, 60 Vbeta and 13 Jbeta primers were used. The assay was immunoSEQ multiplex PCR, and TCRdb's table has in-frame clones only and misses some. The sample holds some 100,000 clones, 70% to 80% seen once. The germline gives CDR1 SGHNT, CDR2 YYREEE (reference sequence). The CDR3 spans 15 residues. V lost 7 bases, J lost 7 bases, and 18 bases lay in between. The sequenced sample was PBMCs. The TCR comes from a woman in her fifties or sixties in good health and CMV-seropositive. V is TRBV5-4 and J is TRBJ1-6; D is unresolved. The CDR3 loop reads CASAGKGPTNSPLHF. As DNA, the CDR3 is TGTGCCAGCGCGGGGAAAGGGCCTACCAATTCACCCCTCCACTTT.